This T cell receptor (beta chain) came from a study of cytomegalovirus exposure and HLA in healthy donors (dated by TCRdb to 2016 to 2017). A note on the overall study: An earlier analysis of approximately 550 of the donors reported 276 Gb of sequence data and some 120 million unique TCR beta sequences from about 179 million T cells. The T cell repertoires of some 700 subjects were profiled by immunosequencing and related to cytomegalovirus serostatus. Among around 400 genotyped donors of the cohort, an average of approximately 200,000 unique TCR beta nucleotide sequences was sequenced per donor, of which roughly 17% were non-productive. To predict cytomegalovirus infection status, the study combined high-throughput TCR immunosequencing, statistical association of individual TCRs with disease status, and machine learning. A later genetic analysis used genome-wide SNP genotypes for about 60% of the 666 donors, treating that subset as a discovery cohort. The number of donors typed differed by locus, with 629-630 for A, B, C, DRB1 and DQB1, 522 for DQA1, 600 to 610 for DPA1, and about 450 for DPB1. Rather than drawing on any new phenotypic data, the later analysis identified candidate immune exposures from TCR beta sequences and the way those sequences occurred across donors. About 5 DR-DQ haplotypes were handled as single units for association and clustering, since linkage in the cohort was strong. Both class I and class II loci were covered by HLA typing, at four-digit resolution. Every repertoire in the discovery cohort had been generated on one and the same sequencing platform. In a later analysis, previously published TCR beta repertoires from more than 500 donors were re-analyzed and high-resolution HLA genotyping was added so that TCR occurrence patterns could be studied. The aim of the study was to test whether cataloging public T cell receptors could identify signatures of past pathogen exposure. To decide whether each TCR beta V gene segment behaved as functional or pseudogenic, an earlier analysis of some 600 of the donors relied on high-throughput TCR beta sequencing. Around 320 gigabases of sequencing data and tens of millions of unique TCR sequences were included in an early release covering about 700 HLA-typed donors. Donor age, sex, ethnicity and CMV serostatus were compiled together with the repertoire data. Of the 300 to 500 genotyped donors, over 80% were placed in the genetic ancestry cluster associated with self-reported Caucasian donors. Besides the first cohort of around 670 subjects, a separate validation cohort made up of 120 different subjects was used.

Library generation was performed with the immunoSEQ multiplex PCR assay. For the multiplex PCR, a mixture combining 60 forward primers for TCR Vbeta segments and 13 reverse primers for TCR Jbeta segments was used. A multiplex PCR assay on genomic DNA amplified the CDR3 region of rearranged TCR beta genes. Amplified TCR beta libraries were sequenced as 87-base-pair reads on the Illumina HiSeq System. Regarding the original processing steps: A later analysis counted around 72 million unique TCR beta chains across the 690 or so repertoires, and about 10 million of these chains were shared by at least two donors. Raw reads were error-corrected and collapsed into unique sequences by a nearest-neighbor algorithm in which closely related sequences were merged to remove PCR and sequencing errors. CDR3 sequences were aligned to IMGT reference sequences to assign V, D and J gene segments. Each retained sequence needed at least a six-nucleotide match to both a V gene segment and a J gene segment. Rearrangements were classified as productive when the CDR3 lacked stop codons and remained in frame with V and J, and all other rearrangements were classified as non-productive. CDR3 was defined according to IMGT convention as the region running from the second conserved V-encoded cysteine to the conserved J-encoded phenylalanine. Sequences without an unambiguous match to a single V gene segment were excluded from the earlier analysis of 450 to 650 of the donors. An earlier analysis of several hundred of the donors called V segments functional above 56.7% productive rearrangements and segregating when the between-donor standard deviation exceeded 5%. To diagnose cytomegalovirus status from the catalog of TCR beta chain sequences, a statistical classification framework was built. A later analysis assigned V and J genes by comparing TCR nucleotide sequences with IMGT/GENE-DB human TR gene sequences. Using the TCRdist pipeline, a later analysis assigned CDR3 sequences along with most-parsimonious VDJ recombination scenarios. In a later analysis, every TCR beta chain was defined by the combination of its CDR3 amino acid sequence and its V-gene family, and reads without a unique V-gene family were dropped. A later analysis removed 500 to 600 highly shared, low-generation-probability nucleotide sequences to deal with suspected cross-contamination and a sequencing artifact. For each public chain, a later analysis derived a clonal expansion index from normalized ranks of inferred template counts within each repertoire. Generation probabilities in a later analysis came from a VDJ recombination model fitted to out-of-frame rearrangements, and those results were checked against IGoR. In a later analysis, TCR-TCR, TCR-HLA and TCR-CMV co-occurrence was scored with hypergeometric tests, and a repertoire-size bias correction was applied to TCR pairs. In a later analysis, false discovery rates were estimated by permuting HLA or CMV assignments 20 times. In a later analysis, co-occurring TCRs were grouped with DBSCAN, and TCRdist sequence similarity was added when clustering was performed within HLA-allele-positive subsets. Repertoires with fewer than 30,000 or more than 120,000 public chains, plus five repertoires with anomalous nucleotide sharing, were excluded from co-occurrence clustering. Entries here come from immuneACCESS through TCRdb and include only in-frame sequences with V and J called. Some clones fail to appear in such tables; in the studies checked, an unresolved V gene covers under half of the shortfall, and the cause of the remainder is unknown. V and J calls and clone size come straight from that table; D and trimming were deduced from the DNA. The sample table shows approximately 70,000 clones, and under 80% are seen once. Approximately 14% of the sample goes to the ten largest clones.

The study at large found these results: Immune exposure information for the cohort was limited to CMV serostatus. A later genetic analysis associated a missense DCLRE1C variant with V-gene and J-gene trimming of TCR beta chains, and an independent cohort replicated the association. HLA typing was unavailable for some donors at each locus, so association tests used only the typed subset. Assigning TCR associations to individual alleles was difficult when HLA alleles, especially DR and DQ, strongly co-occurred. While some public TCRs were present in many individuals, most TCR sequences turned up only very rarely across donors. Several of the top co-occurrence clusters appeared to be linked to parvovirus B19, influenza, CMV and Epstein-Barr virus, according to a later analysis. A later analysis associated 17,000 or so TCR beta sequences with specific HLA alleles at a false discovery rate of 0.05. A further reported finding was that TCR beta sequences accurately predicted the HLA-A and HLA-B alleles for most subjects in the first cohort. In the study, 150 to 200 TCR beta chains were listed as associated with cytomegalovirus. Only TCR beta chains were sequenced in this cohort, and the absence of alpha or paired-chain data limited detectable features. Most CMV-associated TCR beta chains appeared to be HLA-restricted in a later analysis, and the HLA associations seemed to be driven largely by CMV exposure. Three of the identified cytomegalovirus-associated TCR beta chains were confirmed in vitro to be specific for cytomegalovirus antigens. Linkage disequilibrium might explain the correlated functional status among segregating V segments, but an unknown experimental factor could not be ruled out. In an earlier analysis of 500 to 650 of the donors, most TCR beta V segments appeared in productive rearrangements about 90% or about 30% of the time, broadly matching IMGT annotations. A later genetic analysis reported fewer N-insertions in productive TCRs among donors in an Asian-associated ancestry cluster than the approximately 670-donor mean. In a later analysis, the rate of TCR association differed among HLA loci, with DRB1 alleles having the most associated TCRs and HLA-C alleles having the fewest. The classifier was reported to diagnose cytomegalovirus status with high specificity and sensitivity in both the original cohort and the validation cohort. The presence/absence analyses assumed that sequencing depth was roughly uniform across donors, and that assumption may not be true. The sequencing pipeline was judged likely to have produced a cluster of highly shared sequence variants as a technical artifact. It was suggested by the authors that the approach could potentially be generalized to other disease states and immunological phenotypes. The earlier analysis of 587 of the donors excluded some 16 rarely observed V segments, including chromosome 9 orphons, because counts were too low. A later analysis found that HLA-associated TCR beta chains were more clonally expanded and had lower generation probabilities than equally common non-associated chains.

About this clone itself: Its antigen is still unknown. Per-nucleotide qualities are absent, and no much larger clonotype sits a single base away.

In total, more than 500 healthy bone marrow donors made up the cohort. At the time of sampling, all cohort members were nominally healthy, though unrecorded immune exposures were likely present. The donor tested CMV seropositive and was one of the 289 seropositive cohort members. A peripheral blood sample was provided by each donor, and peripheral blood mononuclear cells were used for TCR beta sequencing. Genomic DNA extraction from the blood cell samples was performed with the Qiagen DNeasy Blood Extraction Kit. The TCR sequence derives from a male donor in good health and CMV-seropositive. Source material: PBMCs.

This receptor carries the CDR3 CASSYMWASNYGYTF. At the DNA level, the sequence is TGTGCCAGCAGTTATATGTGGGCGTCTAACTATGGCTACACCTTC. Rearrangement joined TRBV6-5 to TRBJ1-2; the D gene is unclear. Counted from cysteine to phenylalanine, this CDR3 has 15 amino acids. Solely the CDR3 DNA is kept, with 45 bases framed from the first base. Taken from the germline V gene, the CDR1 and CDR2 loops are MNHEY and SVGAGI. V and J lose 3 bases and 0 bases, and a span of 11 bases separates them.